This record covers a single T cell receptor (beta chain). This specimen comes from a study of lymphopenia after photon versus proton radiotherapy. This CDR3 spans 14 amino acids. V lost 3 bases and J lost 7, with 18 bases in between. The germline gives CDR1 GTSNPN, CDR2 SVGIG (reference sequence). Generated by immunoSEQ multiplex PCR, the TCRdb table keeps only in-frame clones and is missing some. The sample has approximately 30,000 clones, about 81% seen once. This TCR was recovered from a man aged 50-60 years with gastric cancer. The rearrangement uses TRBV30 and TRBJ1-2, with D unresolved. The sequencing used peripheral blood, collected from a patient treated with photon-based radiotherapy. CDR3 protein: CAWRVRNPRGGYTF. The DNA for the CDR3 is TGTGCCTGGAGGGTACGTAACCCGCGCGGTGGCTACACCTTC.